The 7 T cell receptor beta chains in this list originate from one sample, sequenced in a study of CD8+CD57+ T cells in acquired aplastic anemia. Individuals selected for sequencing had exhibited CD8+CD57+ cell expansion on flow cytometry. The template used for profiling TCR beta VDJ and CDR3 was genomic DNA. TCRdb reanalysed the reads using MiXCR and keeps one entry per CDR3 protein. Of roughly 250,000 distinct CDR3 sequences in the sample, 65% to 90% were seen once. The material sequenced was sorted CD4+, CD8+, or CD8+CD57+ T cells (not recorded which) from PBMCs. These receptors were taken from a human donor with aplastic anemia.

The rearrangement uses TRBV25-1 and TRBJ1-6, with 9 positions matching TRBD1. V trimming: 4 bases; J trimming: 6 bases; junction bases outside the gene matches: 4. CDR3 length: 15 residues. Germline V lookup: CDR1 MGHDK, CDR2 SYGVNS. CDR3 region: CASSVGDRANSPLHF. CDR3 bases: TGTGCCAGCAGTGTGGGGGACAGGGCTAATTCACCCCTCCACTTT. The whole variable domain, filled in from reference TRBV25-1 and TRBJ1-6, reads EADIYQTPRYLVIGTGKKITLECSQTMGHDKMYWYQQDPGMELHLIHYSYGVNSTEKGDLSSESTVSRIRTEHFPLTLESARPSHTSQYLCASSVGDRANSPLHFGNGTRLTVT.

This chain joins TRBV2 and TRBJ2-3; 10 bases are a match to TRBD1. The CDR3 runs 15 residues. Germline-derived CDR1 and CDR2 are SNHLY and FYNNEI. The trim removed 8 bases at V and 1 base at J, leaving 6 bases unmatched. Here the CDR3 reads CASGTGEGGTDTQYF. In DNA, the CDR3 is TGTGCCAGCGGGACAGGGGAAGGGGGCACAGATACGCAGTATTTT.

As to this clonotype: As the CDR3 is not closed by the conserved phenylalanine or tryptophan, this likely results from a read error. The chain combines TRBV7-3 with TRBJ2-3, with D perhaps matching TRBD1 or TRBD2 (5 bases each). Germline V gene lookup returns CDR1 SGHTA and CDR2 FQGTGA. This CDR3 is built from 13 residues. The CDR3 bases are TGTGCCAGCGGGGACCGGGCCACAGACACGCAGTATTAT. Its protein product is CASGDRATDTQYY.

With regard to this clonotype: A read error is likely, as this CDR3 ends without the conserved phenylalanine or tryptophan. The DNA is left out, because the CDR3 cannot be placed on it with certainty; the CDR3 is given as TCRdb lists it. The CDR3 is CASSDGADTQQFV. This chain uses TRBV9 with TRBJ2-3. Germline values: CDR1 SGDLS, CDR2 YYNGEE. Ends included, the CDR3 has 13 residues.

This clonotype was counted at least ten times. The DNA for the CDR3 is TGTGCCAGCAGCTTTGGGGGGATCCATGAGCAGTTCTTC. This codes for CASSFGGIHEQFF. This sequence joins TRBV5-5 and TRBJ2-1, with D possibly being TRBD2 (6 bases). The CDR3 runs 13 residues. V gave up 2 bases and J gave up 8 bases, with 11 bases separating them. CDR1 and CDR2 from the germline V gene are SGHKS and YYEKEE (reference sequence).

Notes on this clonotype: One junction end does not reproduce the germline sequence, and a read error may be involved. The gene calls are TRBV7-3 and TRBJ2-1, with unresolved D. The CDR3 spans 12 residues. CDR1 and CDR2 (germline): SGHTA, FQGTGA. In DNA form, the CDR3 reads TGTGCCAGCAGAATGGACGTATATGAGAAGTTCTTC. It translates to CASRMDVYEKFF.

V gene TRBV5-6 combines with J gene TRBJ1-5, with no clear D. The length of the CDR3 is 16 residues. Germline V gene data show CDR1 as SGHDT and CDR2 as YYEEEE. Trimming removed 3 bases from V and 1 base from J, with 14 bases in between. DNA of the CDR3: TGTGCCAGCAGCTCTTATGAGGCACCAAGCAATCAGCCCCAGCATTTT. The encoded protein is CASSSYEAPSNQPQHF.